This T cell receptor (beta chain) was obtained from a study of blood T cell repertoires in COVID-19. CDR3 length equals 15 residues. Trimming removed 6 bases from V and 2 bases from J; junction bases left unmatched: 10. The germline gives CDR1 MNHNY, CDR2 SVGAGI (reference sequence). In its sample, this clone was seen a few times. The method was immunoSEQ multiplex PCR; TCRdb's version includes in-frame clones alone and lacks a portion of them. The sample holds 100,000 or so clones, around 93% seen once. The specimen sequenced was peripheral blood. This rearrangement joins TRBV6-6 to TRBJ2-7; 7 bases fit TRBD1. The source of this sequence is a human donor with active COVID-19. The donor label of this sample is uncertain. The CDR3 spells CASSLRDSGAYEQYF. The CDR3 bases are TGTGCCAGCAGCCTCCGGGACAGTGGGGCCTACGAGCAGTACTTC.